These T cell receptor beta chains were read from a single sample in a study of T cell changes during pregnancy in multiple sclerosis. Assay used: immunoSEQ multiplex PCR; TCRdb lists only in-frame clones, some missing. Of about 39,000 clones detected, approximately 94% appear once; the ten largest clones hold 0.3% to 0.4%. The specimen comprised CD4+ T cells from peripheral blood mononuclear cells, sampled after pregnancy. These receptors came from a female donor with multiple sclerosis, enrolled in a pregnancy study. The CDR3 runs from the conserved cysteine through the conserved F or W. A D gene is named only where the DNA matches it firmly. The listing skips clone size in some rows; elsewhere it reads once, few, many or a size class.

d_call: TRBD1
clone_size: .
j_call: TRBJ2-7
v_call: TRBV19
cdr3_nt: TGTGCCAGTAGTATTGAAGGGACAGTTTCTACCTACGAGCAGTACTTC
cdr3_aa: CASSIEGTVSTYEQYF

d_call: .
clone_size: .
j_call: TRBJ2-2
v_call: TRBV5-6
cdr3_nt: TGTGCCAGCAGCTCGGGGGAAATAACCGGGGAGCTGTTTTTT
cdr3_aa: CASSSGEITGELFF

d_call: .
clone_size: .
j_call: TRBJ1-2
v_call: TRBV25-1
cdr3_nt: TGTGCCAGCAGTCCCCATGGGGCTGGTGGCTACACCTTC
cdr3_aa: CASSPHGAGGYTF

d_call: TRBD1
clone_size: .
j_call: TRBJ1-6
v_call: TRBV7-8
cdr3_nt: TGTGCCAGCAGCTTACTCTCTCCGGGACAGGGGACGTCCTATAATTCACCCCTCCACTTT
cdr3_aa: CASSLLSPGQGTSYNSPLHF

d_call: .
clone_size: .
j_call: TRBJ1-5
v_call: TRBV7-9
cdr3_nt: TGTGCCAGCAGCGTAGACAGCTCCAATCAGCCCCAGCATTTT
cdr3_aa: CASSVDSSNQPQHF

d_call: TRBD1
clone_size: .
j_call: TRBJ1-2
v_call: TRBV25-1
cdr3_nt: TGTGCCAGCAGTGACAACAGGGGATGGGGCTACACCTTC
cdr3_aa: CASSDNRGWGYTF

d_call: .
clone_size: .
j_call: TRBJ2-5
v_call: TRBV2
cdr3_nt: TGTGCCAGCAGTAGCCGGGACTGGATGCGAGAGACCCAGTACTTC
cdr3_aa: CASSSRDWMRETQYF

d_call: .
clone_size: .
j_call: TRBJ2-5
v_call: TRBV5-4
cdr3_nt: TGTGCCAGCAGCCTCTTTCGGGGGGCAAAAGAGACCCAGTACTTC
cdr3_aa: CASSLFRGAKETQYF

d_call: .
clone_size: .
j_call: TRBJ2-2
v_call: TRBV7-2
cdr3_nt: TGTGCCAGCAGCTTAGGACAGTGGACCGGGGAGCTGTTTTTT
cdr3_aa: CASSLGQWTGELFF

d_call: TRBD2
clone_size: .
j_call: TRBJ2-7
v_call: TRBV4-1
cdr3_nt: TGCGCCAGCAGCCAGGGGGTGCTAGCGGGGGGCCGCTCCTACGAGCAGTACTTC
cdr3_aa: CASSQGVLAGGRSYEQYF

d_call: .
clone_size: once
j_call: TRBJ2-2
v_call: TRBV5-5
cdr3_nt: TGTGCCAGCAGCTCAGGGATACTCACCGGGGAGCTGTTTTTT
cdr3_aa: CASSSGILTGELFF

d_call: .
clone_size: .
j_call: TRBJ1-4
v_call: TRBV27
cdr3_nt: TGTGCCAGCAGTTTTTATACTAATGAAAAACTGTTTTTT
cdr3_aa: CASSFYTNEKLFF

d_call: .
clone_size: .
j_call: TRBJ1-1
v_call: TRBV29-1
cdr3_nt: TGCAGCGCCCGCCTTAAGCTGAACACTGAAGCTTTCTTT
cdr3_aa: CSARLKLNTEAFF

d_call: TRBD1
clone_size: once
j_call: TRBJ1-4
v_call: TRBV2
cdr3_nt: TGTGCCGGGGGGACAGGGCGGAATGAAAAACTGTTTTTT
cdr3_aa: CAGGTGRNEKLFF

d_call: TRBD1
clone_size: once
j_call: TRBJ1-6
v_call: TRBV19
cdr3_nt: TGTGCCAGTAGTACAGGGACAGGGAGTTCACCCCTCCACTTT
cdr3_aa: CASSTGTGSSPLHF

d_call: TRBD1
clone_size: .
j_call: TRBJ1-2
v_call: TRBV6-1
cdr3_nt: TGTGCCAGCAGTAGGGGGCGGAGCTATGGCTACACCTTC
cdr3_aa: CASSRGRSYGYTF

d_call: TRBD1
clone_size: .
j_call: TRBJ1-1
v_call: TRBV19
cdr3_nt: TGTGCCAGTAGTATAAGGGGACAGGGTACTGAAGCTTTCTTT
cdr3_aa: CASSIRGQGTEAFF

d_call: .
clone_size: .
j_call: TRBJ1-6
v_call: TRBV6-1
cdr3_nt: TGTGCCAGCAGTGAAAACAGCCCTTCACCCCTCCACTTT
cdr3_aa: CASSENSPSPLHF

d_call: .
clone_size: .
j_call: TRBJ2-1
v_call: TRBV11-2
cdr3_nt: TGTGCCAGCAGCCTAATGGACAGTGCCTACAATGAGCAGTTCTTC
cdr3_aa: CASSLMDSAYNEQFF

d_call: TRBD2
clone_size: once
j_call: TRBJ2-5
v_call: TRBV30
cdr3_nt: TGTGCCTGGAGAGAACGGGGGGGGGTCGGAGAGACCCAGTACTTC
cdr3_aa: CAWRERGGVGETQYF

d_call: .
clone_size: .
j_call: TRBJ1-5
v_call: TRBV9
cdr3_nt: TGTGCCAGCAGCGTAGTTGAGGGTTGTCAGCCCCAGCATTTT
cdr3_aa: CASSVVEGCQPQHF

d_call: TRBD2
clone_size: .
j_call: TRBJ2-5
v_call: TRBV6-5
cdr3_nt: TGTGCCAGCAGTTACAGATTCGCGGGGGGGTGGGAGACCCAGTACTTC
cdr3_aa: CASSYRFAGGWETQYF

d_call: .
clone_size: .
j_call: TRBJ1-1
v_call: TRBV5-1
cdr3_nt: TGCGCCAGCAGCTTGGCCGGGGGGCTGGGGAGCATTGAAGCTTTCTTT
cdr3_aa: CASSLAGGLGSIEAFF

d_call: .
clone_size: .
j_call: TRBJ2-7
v_call: TRBV6-1
cdr3_nt: TGTGCCAGCAGCGGCTTCGACAGCCCTCGGCAGTACTTC
cdr3_aa: CASSGFDSPRQYF

d_call: TRBD1
clone_size: once
j_call: TRBJ1-2
v_call: TRBV12-5
cdr3_nt: TGTGCTAGTGGTGCCCCAGGACAGGCCGATGGCTACACCTTC
cdr3_aa: CASGAPGQADGYTF

d_call: TRBD2
clone_size: .
j_call: TRBJ2-3
v_call: TRBV19
cdr3_nt: TGTGCCAGTAGTATATCGACTAGCGGGGTAGGAGGCACAGATACGCAGTATTTT
cdr3_aa: CASSISTSGVGGTDTQYF

d_call: TRBD2
clone_size: .
j_call: TRBJ2-5
v_call: TRBV5-1
cdr3_nt: TGCGCCAGCAGCTTGTTCTCTAGCGGGGAGACCCAGTACTTC
cdr3_aa: CASSLFSSGETQYF

d_call: .
clone_size: .
j_call: TRBJ1-2
v_call: TRBV9
cdr3_nt: TGTGCCAGCAGCCCACACAGGCCCCGCGGGGATGGCTACACCTTC
cdr3_aa: CASSPHRPRGDGYTF

d_call: TRBD2
clone_size: .
j_call: TRBJ2-7
v_call: TRBV5-5
cdr3_nt: TGTGCCAGCAGCCCAGGGACTAGCGGGGGTATCTACGAGCAGTACTTC
cdr3_aa: CASSPGTSGGIYEQYF

d_call: .
clone_size: .
j_call: TRBJ1-1
v_call: TRBV19
cdr3_nt: TGTGCCAGTAGTATAGATTTTTGGGCAGGGAAGAACACTGAAGCTTTCTTT
cdr3_aa: CASSIDFWAGKNTEAFF

d_call: TRBD1
clone_size: .
j_call: TRBJ2-1
v_call: TRBV29-1
cdr3_nt: TGCAGCGTTTCGGTGGGGACAGTCTCTCGTGAGCAGTTCTTC
cdr3_aa: CSVSVGTVSREQFF

d_call: .
clone_size: .
j_call: TRBJ1-2
v_call: TRBV7-8
cdr3_nt: TGTGCCAGCAGCTCCAACAGGGACGGGGGCTACACCTTC
cdr3_aa: CASSSNRDGGYTF

d_call: TRBD2
clone_size: .
j_call: TRBJ2-1
v_call: TRBV2
cdr3_nt: TGTGCCAGCAGTTTGGAGGGGACTACCAACAATGAGCAGTTCTTC
cdr3_aa: CASSLEGTTNNEQFF

d_call: TRBD1
clone_size: .
j_call: TRBJ1-5
v_call: TRBV2
cdr3_nt: TGTGCCAGCAGTGGGACAGGAGGAAATCAGCCCCAGCATTTT
cdr3_aa: CASSGTGGNQPQHF

d_call: TRBD1
clone_size: .
j_call: TRBJ2-1
v_call: TRBV29-1
cdr3_nt: TGCAGCGTAAGAGGGGGACAGGGCCAGCAGTTCTTC
cdr3_aa: CSVRGGQGQQFF

d_call: .
clone_size: .
j_call: TRBJ2-7
v_call: TRBV29-1
cdr3_nt: TGCAGCACCGGGGGGCAGGGAAGCTCCTACGAGCAGTACTTC
cdr3_aa: CSTGGQGSSYEQYF

d_call: .
clone_size: .
j_call: TRBJ2-7
v_call: TRBV7-2
cdr3_nt: TGTGCCAGCAGCCCAGGGGCGCCCTCCTACGAGCAGTACTTC
cdr3_aa: CASSPGAPSYEQYF

d_call: TRBD2
clone_size: .
j_call: TRBJ2-1
v_call: TRBV7-3
cdr3_nt: TGTGCCAGCAGCTTAAAAACGCGGGGGGGCTTGAATGAGCAGTTCTTC
cdr3_aa: CASSLKTRGGLNEQFF

d_call: .
clone_size: .
j_call: TRBJ1-3
v_call: TRBV2
cdr3_nt: TGTGCCAGCAGTCTGGAGCGCTCTGGAAACACCATATATTTT
cdr3_aa: CASSLERSGNTIYF

d_call: .
clone_size: .
j_call: TRBJ1-3
v_call: TRBV10-3
cdr3_nt: TGTGCCATCAGTGGGACAGCTCGGGACACCATATATTTT
cdr3_aa: CAISGTARDTIYF

d_call: .
clone_size: .
j_call: TRBJ2-5
v_call: TRBV2
cdr3_nt: TGTGCCAGCAGCCGGACTTCTGCCCAAGAGACCCAGTACTTC
cdr3_aa: CASSRTSAQETQYF

d_call: .
clone_size: once
j_call: TRBJ1-2
v_call: TRBV4-1
cdr3_nt: TGCGCCAGCAGCCAAAGGACTGTTAACTATGGCTACACCTTC
cdr3_aa: CASSQRTVNYGYTF

d_call: TRBD2
clone_size: .
j_call: TRBJ2-1
v_call: TRBV27
cdr3_nt: TGTGCCAGCAGTTTGCCGCCGGGACTAGCGGGGGGGGTCGTCAATGAGCAGTTCTTC
cdr3_aa: CASSLPPGLAGGVVNEQFF

d_call: .
clone_size: .
j_call: TRBJ1-4
v_call: TRBV6-5
cdr3_nt: TGTGCCAGCAGTACCCGGACAGCTTCTAATGAAAAACTGTTTTTT
cdr3_aa: CASSTRTASNEKLFF

d_call: TRBD1
clone_size: .
j_call: TRBJ2-1
v_call: TRBV27
cdr3_nt: TGTGCCAGCAGTTCCCTCCCCCGGACAGGGGTAAGCAATGAGCAGTTCTTC
cdr3_aa: CASSSLPRTGVSNEQFF

d_call: .
clone_size: .
j_call: TRBJ1-4
v_call: TRBV19
cdr3_nt: TGTGCCAGTAGTTCGGGCGCGGGGGAGGAAAAACTGTTTTTT
cdr3_aa: CASSSGAGEEKLFF